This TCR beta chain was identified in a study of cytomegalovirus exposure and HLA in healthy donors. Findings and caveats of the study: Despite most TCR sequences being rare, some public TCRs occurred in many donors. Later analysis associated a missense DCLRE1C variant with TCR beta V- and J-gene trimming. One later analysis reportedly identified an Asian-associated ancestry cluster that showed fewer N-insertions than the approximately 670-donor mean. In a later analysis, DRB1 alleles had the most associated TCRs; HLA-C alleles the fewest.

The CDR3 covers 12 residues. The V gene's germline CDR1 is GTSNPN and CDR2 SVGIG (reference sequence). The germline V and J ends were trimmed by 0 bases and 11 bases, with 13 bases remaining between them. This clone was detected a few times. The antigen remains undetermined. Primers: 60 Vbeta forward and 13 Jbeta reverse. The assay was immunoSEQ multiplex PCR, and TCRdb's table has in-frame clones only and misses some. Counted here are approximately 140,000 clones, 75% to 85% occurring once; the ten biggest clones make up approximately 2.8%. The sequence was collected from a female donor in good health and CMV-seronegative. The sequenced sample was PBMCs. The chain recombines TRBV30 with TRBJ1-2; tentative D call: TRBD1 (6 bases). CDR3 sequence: CAWSVEGGRYTF. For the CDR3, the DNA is TGTGCCTGGAGTGTGGAGGGGGGGCGGTACACCTTC.